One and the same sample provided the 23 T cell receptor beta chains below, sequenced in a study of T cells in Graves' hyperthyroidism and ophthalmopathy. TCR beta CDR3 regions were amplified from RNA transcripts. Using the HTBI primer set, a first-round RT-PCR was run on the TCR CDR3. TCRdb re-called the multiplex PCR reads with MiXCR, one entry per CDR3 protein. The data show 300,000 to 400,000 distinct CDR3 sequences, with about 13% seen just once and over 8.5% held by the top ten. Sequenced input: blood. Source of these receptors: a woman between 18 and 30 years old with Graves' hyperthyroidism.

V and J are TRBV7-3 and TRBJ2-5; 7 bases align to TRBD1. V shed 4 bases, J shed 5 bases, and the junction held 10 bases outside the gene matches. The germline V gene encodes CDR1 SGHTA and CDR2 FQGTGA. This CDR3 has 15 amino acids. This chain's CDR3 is CASSSGTVNGETQYF. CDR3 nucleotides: TGTGCCAGCAGCTCCGGGACAGTAAACGGGGAGACCCAGTACTTC.

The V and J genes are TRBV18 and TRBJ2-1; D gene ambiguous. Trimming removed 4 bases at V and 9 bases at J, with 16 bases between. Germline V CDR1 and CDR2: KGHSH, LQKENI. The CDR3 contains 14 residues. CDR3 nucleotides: TGTGCCAGCTCACTCGACTCGATAGTAGGTGAGCAGTTCTTC. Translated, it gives CASSLDSIVGEQFF.

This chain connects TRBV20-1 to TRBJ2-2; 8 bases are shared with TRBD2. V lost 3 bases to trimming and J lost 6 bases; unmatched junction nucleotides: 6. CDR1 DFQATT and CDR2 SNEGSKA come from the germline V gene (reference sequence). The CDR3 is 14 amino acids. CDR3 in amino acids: CSASPGGGSGELFF. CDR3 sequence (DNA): TGCAGTGCTAGCCCCGGGGGGGGGTCCGGGGAGCTGTTTTTT.

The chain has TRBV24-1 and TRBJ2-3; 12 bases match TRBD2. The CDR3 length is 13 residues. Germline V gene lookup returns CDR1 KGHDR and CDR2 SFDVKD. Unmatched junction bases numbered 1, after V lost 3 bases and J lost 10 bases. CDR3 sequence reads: CATSDGLAGSQYF. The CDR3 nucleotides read TGTGCCACCAGTGATGGACTAGCGGGATCGCAGTATTTT.

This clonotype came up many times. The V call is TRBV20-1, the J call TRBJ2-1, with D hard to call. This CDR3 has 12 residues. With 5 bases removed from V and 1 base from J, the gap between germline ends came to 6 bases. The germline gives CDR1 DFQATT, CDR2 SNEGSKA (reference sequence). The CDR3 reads CSACWSYNEQFF. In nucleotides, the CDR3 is TGCAGTGCTTGTTGGTCCTACAATGAGCAGTTCTTC.

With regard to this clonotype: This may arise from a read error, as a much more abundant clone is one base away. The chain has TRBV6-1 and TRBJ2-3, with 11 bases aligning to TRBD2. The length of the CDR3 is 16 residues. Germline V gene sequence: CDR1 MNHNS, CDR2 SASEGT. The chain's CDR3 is CASSETSGEGTDAQYF. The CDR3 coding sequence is TGTGCCAGCAGTGAGACTAGCGGGGAGGGCACAGATGCGCAGTATTTT.

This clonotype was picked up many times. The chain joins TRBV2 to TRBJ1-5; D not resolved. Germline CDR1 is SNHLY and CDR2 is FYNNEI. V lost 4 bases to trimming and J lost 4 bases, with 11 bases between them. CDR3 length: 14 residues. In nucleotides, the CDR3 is TGTGCCAGCAGTGGCAGGTTGGGTAATCAGCCCCAGCATTTT. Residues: CASSGRLGNQPQHF.

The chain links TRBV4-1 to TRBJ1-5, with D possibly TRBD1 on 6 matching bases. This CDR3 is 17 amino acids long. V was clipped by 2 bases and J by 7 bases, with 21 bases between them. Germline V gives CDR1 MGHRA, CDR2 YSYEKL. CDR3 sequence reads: CASSQTMGAGVGQPQHF. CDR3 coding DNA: TGCGCCAGCAGCCAAACCATGGGGGCAGGGGTTGGGCAGCCCCAGCATTTT.

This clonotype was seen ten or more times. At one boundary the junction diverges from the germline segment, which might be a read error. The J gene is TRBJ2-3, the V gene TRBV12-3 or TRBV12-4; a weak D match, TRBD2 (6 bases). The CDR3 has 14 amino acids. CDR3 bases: TGCGCCAGCAGCTTGGGCGGAGGGGCAGATACGCAGTATTTT. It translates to CASSLGGGADTQYF.

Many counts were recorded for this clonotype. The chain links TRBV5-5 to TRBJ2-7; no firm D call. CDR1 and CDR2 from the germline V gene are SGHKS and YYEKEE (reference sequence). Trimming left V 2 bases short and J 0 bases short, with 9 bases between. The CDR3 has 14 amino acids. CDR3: CASSLVSSSYEQYF. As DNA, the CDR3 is TGTGCCAGCAGCTTAGTTAGCAGCTCCTACGAGCAGTACTTC.

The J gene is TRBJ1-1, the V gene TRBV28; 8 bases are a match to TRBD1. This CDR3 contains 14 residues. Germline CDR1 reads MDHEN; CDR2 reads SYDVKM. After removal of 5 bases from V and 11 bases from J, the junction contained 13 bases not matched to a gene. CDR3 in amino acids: CASSMRETGGRAFF. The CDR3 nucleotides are TGTGCCAGCAGTATGCGCGAAACAGGGGGGCGGGCTTTCTTT.

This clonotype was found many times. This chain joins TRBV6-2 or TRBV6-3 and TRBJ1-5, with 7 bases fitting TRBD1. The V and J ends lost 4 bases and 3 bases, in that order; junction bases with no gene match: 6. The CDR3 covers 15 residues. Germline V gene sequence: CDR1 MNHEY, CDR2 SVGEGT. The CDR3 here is CASSSTGTVNQPQHF. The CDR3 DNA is TGTGCCAGCAGTTCCACCGGGACAGTCAATCAGCCCCAGCATTTT.

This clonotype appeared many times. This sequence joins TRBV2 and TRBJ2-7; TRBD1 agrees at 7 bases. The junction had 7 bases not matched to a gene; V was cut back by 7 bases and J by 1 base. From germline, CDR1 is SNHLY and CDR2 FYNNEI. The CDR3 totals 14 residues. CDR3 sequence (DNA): TGTGCCAGCATTCGGGACAGCTATTCCTACGAGCAGTACTTC. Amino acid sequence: CASIRDSYSYEQYF.

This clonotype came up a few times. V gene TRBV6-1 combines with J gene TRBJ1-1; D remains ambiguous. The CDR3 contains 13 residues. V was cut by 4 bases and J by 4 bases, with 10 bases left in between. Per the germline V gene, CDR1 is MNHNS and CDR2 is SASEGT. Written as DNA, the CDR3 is TGTGCCAGCAGTGGGCGGCTGGGCACTGAAGCTTTCTTT. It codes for CASSGRLGTEAFF.

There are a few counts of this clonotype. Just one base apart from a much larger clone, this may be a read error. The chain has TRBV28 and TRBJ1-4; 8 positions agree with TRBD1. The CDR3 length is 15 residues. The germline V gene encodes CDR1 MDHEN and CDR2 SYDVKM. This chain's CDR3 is CASRETGATNGKLFF. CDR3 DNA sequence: TGTGCCAGCAGAGAGACAGGGGCAACTAATGGAAAACTGTTTTTT. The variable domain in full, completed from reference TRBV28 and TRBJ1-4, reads DVKVTQSSRYLVKRTGEKVFLECVQDMDHENMFWYRQDPGLGLRLIYFSYDVKMKEKGDIPEGYSVSREKKERFSLILESASTNQTSMYLCASRETGATNGKLFFGSGTQLSVL.

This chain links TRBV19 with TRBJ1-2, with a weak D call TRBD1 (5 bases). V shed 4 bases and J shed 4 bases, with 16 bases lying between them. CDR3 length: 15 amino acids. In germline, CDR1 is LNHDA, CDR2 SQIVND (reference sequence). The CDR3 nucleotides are TGTGCCAGTAGTACGTTAGGGACGGAGGCCTATGGCTACACCTTC. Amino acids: CASSTLGTEAYGYTF.

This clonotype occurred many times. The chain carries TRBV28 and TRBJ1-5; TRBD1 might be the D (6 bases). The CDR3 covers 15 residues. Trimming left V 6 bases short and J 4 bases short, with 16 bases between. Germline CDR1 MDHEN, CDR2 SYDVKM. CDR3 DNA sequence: TGTGCCAGCAGCTCAGGGGACTCGGGGAATCAGCCCCAGCATTTT. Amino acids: CASSSGDSGNQPQHF.

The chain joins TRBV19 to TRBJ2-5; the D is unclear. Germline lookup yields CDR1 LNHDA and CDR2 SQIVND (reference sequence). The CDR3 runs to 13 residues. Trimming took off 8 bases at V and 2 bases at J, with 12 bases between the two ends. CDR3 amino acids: CASGPQGQETQYF. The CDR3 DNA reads TGTGCCAGTGGCCCCCAAGGACAAGAGACCCAGTACTTC. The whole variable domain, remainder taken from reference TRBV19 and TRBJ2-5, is DGGITQSPKYLFRKEGQNVTLSCEQNLNHDAMYWYRQDPGQGLRLIYYSQIVNDFQKGDIAEGYSVSREKKESFPLTVTSAQKNPTAFYLCASGPQGQETQYFGPGTRLLVL.

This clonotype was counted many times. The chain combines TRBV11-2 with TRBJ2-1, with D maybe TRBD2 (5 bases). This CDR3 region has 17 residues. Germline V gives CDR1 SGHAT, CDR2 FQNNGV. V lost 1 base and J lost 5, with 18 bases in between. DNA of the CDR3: TGTGCCAGCAGCTTAGTCCAGAGCGGAGATAGTAACAATGAGCAGTTCTTC. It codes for CASSLVQSGDSNNEQFF.

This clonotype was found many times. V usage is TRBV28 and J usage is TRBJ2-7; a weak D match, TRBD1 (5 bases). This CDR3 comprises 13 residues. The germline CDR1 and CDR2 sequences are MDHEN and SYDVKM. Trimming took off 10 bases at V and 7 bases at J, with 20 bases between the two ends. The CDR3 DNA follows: TGTGCCACACTTTTGACTGGGGCAGGAGAGCAGTACTTC. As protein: CATLLTGAGEQYF. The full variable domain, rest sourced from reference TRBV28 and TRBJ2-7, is DVKVTQSSRYLVKRTGEKVFLECVQDMDHENMFWYRQDPGLGLRLIYFSYDVKMKEKGDIPEGYSVSREKKERFSLILESASTNQTSMYLCATLLTGAGEQYFGPGTRLTVT.

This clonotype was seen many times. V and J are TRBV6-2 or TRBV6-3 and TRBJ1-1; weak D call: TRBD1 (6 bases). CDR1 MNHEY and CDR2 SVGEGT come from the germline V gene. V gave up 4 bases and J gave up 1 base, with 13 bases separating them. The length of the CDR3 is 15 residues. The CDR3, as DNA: TGTGCCAGCAGTTCTGTATCGACAGGGAACACTGAAGCTTTCTTT. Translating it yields CASSSVSTGNTEAFF.

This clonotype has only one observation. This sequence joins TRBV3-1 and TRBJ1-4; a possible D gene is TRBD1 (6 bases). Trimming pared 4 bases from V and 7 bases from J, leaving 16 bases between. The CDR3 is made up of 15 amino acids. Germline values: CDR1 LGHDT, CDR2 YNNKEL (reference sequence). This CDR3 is CASSLPETGGEKLFF. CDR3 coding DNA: TGTGCCAGCAGCCTCCCGGAGACAGGAGGTGAAAAACTGTTTTTT.

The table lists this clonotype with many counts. In DNA form, the CDR3 reads TGTGCCAGCAGTTTGAGTACAGAGGTTTGGTCCGAGCAGTACTTC. Amino acid sequence: CASSLSTEVWSEQYF. V and J are TRBV12-3 or TRBV12-4 and TRBJ2-7; D call uncertain. CDR3 length: 15 amino acids. Between the trimmed V and J ends, which lost 3 bases and 6 bases, there was a span of 18 bases.